Listed below are T cell receptor beta chains from one sample, sequenced in a study of T cells expressing NK-cell markers. Using the 5' RACE reads, TCRdb records one entry per CDR3 protein without DNA. This sample's table has 150,000 to 160,000 distinct CDR3 sequences. The specimen was blood T cells: a sorted CD56 or NKG2C T cell subset, CD4+ or CD8+ T cells, or bulk PBMC T cells (not recorded which). Receptors originate from a woman in her forties or fifties in good health. CDR3s include the opening cysteine and the closing phenylalanine or tryptophan.

v_call,j_call,cdr3_aa
TRBV3-1,TRBJ2-1,CASSPRDHYNEQFF
TRBV3-1,TRBJ2-2,CASSQDRTVVTGELFF
TRBV3-1,TRBJ2-2,CASSVPGGTGELFF
TRBV7-6,TRBJ1-4,CASSLEPRGKLFF
TRBV27,TRBJ2-7,CASSLSPSTTYEQYF
TRBV27,TRBJ2-3,CASSLFGGTDTQYF
TRBV20-1,TRBJ2-7,CSARGVSSGSYEQYF
TRBV6-2/TRBV6-3,TRBJ2-5,CASSPVVGETQYF
TRBV6-5,TRBJ1-1,CASKLLGSLNTEAFF
TRBV12-3/TRBV12-4,TRBJ1-5,CASTWVTGAVSNQPQHF
TRBV9,TRBJ2-1,CASSQAGGLSDEQFF
TRBV4-1,TRBJ2-1,CASSQGAYEQFF
TRBV7-8,TRBJ2-2,CASSFGGQGELFF
TRBV6-6,TRBJ2-1,CASSYLGDEQFF
TRBV29-1,TRBJ2-6,CSVRWPNSGANVLTF
TRBV28,TRBJ1-2,CASSLSRVGGYTF
TRBV27,TRBJ1-1,CASSLSYNTEAFF
TRBV20-1,TRBJ2-7,CSASSYGQGFHEQYF
TRBV24-1,TRBJ2-1,CATYQADEQFF
TRBV15,TRBJ2-1,CAASRLAGASSYNEQFF
TRBV4-1,TRBJ2-3,CASSSGQGRTDTQYF
TRBV11-2,TRBJ1-1,CASSLGSWDPNQAEAFF
TRBV5-6,TRBJ2-1,CASSSDTRRESNEQFF
TRBV27,TRBJ2-7,CASSLSPAAEQYF
TRBV12-3/TRBV12-4,TRBJ2-2,CASSPRTRTGELFF
TRBV9,TRBJ2-2,CASSVTHEKGTGELFF
TRBV7-9,TRBJ2-7,CASSSPDGINEQYF
TRBV5-6,TRBJ2-1,CASSLVAANEQFF
TRBV27,TRBJ2-1,CASSPGTSGRVYEQFF
TRBV10-3,TRBJ2-1,CAISETDDEISYNEQFF
TRBV28,TRBJ2-1,CASKLSGTYNEQFF